This entry concerns a single T cell receptor beta chain. This entry comes from a study of blood T cell repertoires in COVID-19. Overall study context: The cDNA or gDNA used as material had been derived from T cells, B-cell-depleted T cells, or PBMCs.

Data came from immunoSEQ multiplex PCR; TCRdb stores just in-frame clones and leaves some out. The sample holds 100,000 to 150,000 clones, about 82% seen once. J gave up 0 bases and V 6 bases, and 5 bases lay outside the gene matches. Germline-derived CDR1 and CDR2 are MNHEY and SVGAGI. This CDR3 region has 15 residues. This sequence was found in a human donor in a cohort sampled during active COVID-19. The sample comprised peripheral blood. The genes are TRBV6-5 and TRBJ2-1, with 7 bases fitting TRBD1. The CDR3 loop is CASRYEGASYNEQFF. The CDR3 DNA sequence: TGTGCCAGCAGGTACGAGGGGGCCTCCTACAATGAGCAGTTCTTC.